Sequencing of this TCR beta chain was carried out in a study of PD-L1 blockade in urothelial cancer. The data were produced by immunoSEQ multiplex PCR, yet TCRdb's version contains in-frame clones alone and is incomplete. The table lists 70,000 to 75,000 clones, approximately 91% of them singletons. This CDR3 has 17 amino acids. The germline V and J ends were trimmed by 5 bases and 2 bases, with 19 bases remaining between them. Per the germline V gene, CDR1 is SGHTA and CDR2 is FQGTGA. The V and J genes are TRBV7-3 and TRBJ2-1; D might be TRBD2 (6 bases). The sequencing used PBMCs, collected around atezolizumab (anti-PD-L1) treatment. The sequence was collected from a man between 60 and 75 years old with urothelial cancer. CDR3 protein: CASSMRHSGEAYNEQFF. The CDR3 region has the DNA TGTGCCAGCAGCATGCGCCATAGCGGAGAGGCCTACAATGAGCAGTTCTTC.